Reported below is one TCR beta chain. The CDR3 covers 17 residues. Germline V lookup: CDR1 SEHNR, CDR2 FQNEAQ (reference sequence). J lost 4 bases, V lost 5 bases, and 15 bases had no gene match. These data come from a study of shared clonotypes between healthy human individuals. Study-wide background: Each donor had three CD4 naive, three CD4 memory, two CD8 naive and one CD8 memory plate.

CD8 cells regarded as naive lacked CD45RO, were positively chosen for CCR7, and omitted terminally differentiated effector memory CD45RA+ cells. Clones were read by immunoSEQ multiplex PCR, and TCRdb kept only the in-frame ones, dropping some. Of 650,000 to 800,000 clones in the sample, about 91% were seen once. The sample consisted of naive CD8+ T cells sorted from blood. The chain links TRBV7-9 to TRBJ2-3, with 7 bases aligning to TRBD2. The clonotype comes from a man between 25 and 39 years old in good health. The CDR3 loop reads CASSPLWGLAGPDTQYF. The CDR3 nucleotides are TGTGCCAGCAGCCCTTTATGGGGGTTAGCGGGCCCAGATACGCAGTATTTT.